This TCR beta chain derives from a study of T cell changes during pregnancy in multiple sclerosis (dated by TCRdb to the late 2010s). About the study as a whole: The study examined how the T cell repertoire changed over the course of pregnancy in women with multiple sclerosis.

Library generation was performed with the immunoSEQ multiplex PCR assay. This is the immuneACCESS table as TCRdb keeps it, with only in-frame sequences that have V and J called. A part of the clones is gone; compared with another copy, unresolved V genes explain less than half, and the rest is unexplained. The sample contains about 49,000 clones, 80% to 95% of them found a single time. Jointly, the top ten make up around 0.89% of the sample. The CDR3 covers 16 residues, taking in both the cysteine and the phenylalanine. Left in the record is the CDR3 DNA by itself, 48 bases read in frame from the first base. Clipping removes 1 base from V and 5 bases from J, with 9 as the unmatched junction base count. CDR1 and CDR2 (SGHDT, YYEEEE) derive from the germline V gene. A note on this clone: The antigen this receptor binds is unknown. No much larger clone is present one base from it, and per-base qualities are unavailable.

This TCR was sampled from a female donor with multiple sclerosis, enrolled in a pregnancy study. Sequences were derived from peripheral blood, sampled after pregnancy. Here the chain combines TRBV5-6 and TRBJ2-1; 7 central bases correspond to TRBD1. The bases are TGTGCCAGCAGCTTGCACGGGACAGTTTTTAACAATGAGCAGTTCTTC. Translation gives CASSLHGTVFNNEQFF. With the portions outside the CDR3 filled from the reference TRBV5-6 and TRBJ2-1 genes, the complete variable region becomes DAGVTQSPTHLIKTRGQQVTLRCSPKSGHDTVSWYQQALGQGPQFIFQYYEEEERQRGNFPDRFSGHQFPNYSSELNVNALLLGDSALYLCASSLHGTVFNNEQFFGPGTRLTVL.